This T cell receptor (beta chain) was observed in a study of T cell clones after liver transplantation. Overall study: Without induction therapy, subjects received standard immunosuppression until 12-24 months post-transplant.

TCRdb's copy holds only in-frame clones and misses some; the assay was immunoSEQ multiplex PCR. Here the sample spans about 51,000 clones, about 86% being singletons. General study points: Donor-reactive sequences fell more than third party-reactive ones, suggesting partial deletion. Conclusions were preliminary, with small, heterogeneous patient groups.

Concerning this clone: Its antigen is unidentified.

Source: CD8+ T cells from blood, taken 12 months after liver transplant. The sequence was obtained from a human patient who received a liver transplant. Some T cells here may be from the graft donor.

The CDR3 spells CASSEGPQGRDTGELFF. The CDR3 DNA is TGTGCCAGCAGTGAAGGCCCCCAGGGGAGGGACACCGGGGAGCTGTTTTTT. This rearrangement joins TRBV25-1 to TRBJ2-2; tentatively, D is TRBD2 (7 bases). Deletions cut 2 bases from V and 3 bases from J, with 16 bases between. The CDR3 is 17 amino acids. The germline gives CDR1 MGHDK, CDR2 SYGVNS.